The clone carrying this T cell receptor beta chain showed up just once. This CDR3 is also generated by other DNA sequences in the sample. Cohorts were determined from participant-reported clinical history. The data derive from a study of blood T cell repertoires in COVID-19. The V and J ends lost 1 base and 2 bases respectively, with 6 bases between them. The germline CDR1 and CDR2 sequences are SGHAT and FQNNGV. This CDR3 contains 14 residues. The table came from immunoSEQ multiplex PCR; TCRdb's copy has only in-frame clones and leaves some out. The table lists under 400,000 clones, about 86% of them singletons.

This clonotype was obtained from a woman between 40 and 50 years old with acute COVID-19. V gene TRBV11-2 combines with J gene TRBJ1-5; no clear D. The material sequenced was PBMCs or T cells enriched from blood (not recorded which). The CDR3 sequence is CASSLGQGNQPQHF. CDR3 nucleotides: TGTGCCAGCAGCTTAGGCCAGGGCAATCAGCCCCAGCATTTT.